This section outlines one TCR beta chain sequence together with its context. The sample comes from a study of blood T cell repertoires in COVID-19. Study-wide background: Samples representing acute and convalescent COVID-19 were sourced from the United States, Italy and Spain. Sample material is recorded as cDNA or gDNA derived from T cells, B-cell-depleted T cells, or PBMCs.

How the authors handled the data: Amplification with reference gene primers provided the estimates of nucleated cell counts. The data were produced by immunoSEQ multiplex PCR, yet TCRdb's version contains in-frame clones alone and is incomplete. Clone size and the V and J calls come from that table; the DNA yielded D and trimming. Seen here are more than 40,000 clones, 87% observed once, and the top ten hold more than 15%. The source material was peripheral blood. The TCR was taken from a human donor in a cohort sampled during active COVID-19.

The CDR3 sequence is CASSLRTGTNYGYTF. The CDR3 DNA reads TGTGCCAGCAGTTTGAGGACAGGTACTAACTATGGCTACACCTTC. This chain links TRBV28 with TRBJ1-2; TRBD1 matches at 7 bases. Germline V lookup: CDR1 MDHEN, CDR2 SYDVKM. The CDR3 has 15 residues. Losses at the gene ends were 3 bases for V and 0 bases for J; bases not matched to a gene: 4.